This entry lists 20 T cell receptor beta chains sequenced from one sample in a study of PD-1 blockade in classical Hodgkin lymphoma. Repertoires were generated with immunoSEQ multiplex PCR, while TCRdb's copy carries only in-frame clones and drops some. The profile shows some 33,000 clones, 81% of them singletons. The time point was: cycle 4 day 1 (C4D1), after 5 to 7 weeks of nivolumab. Each patient relapsed following autologous stem cell transplantation, and prior brentuximab vedotin exposure differed. The input for sequencing was peripheral blood mononuclear cells (PBMCs), taken before the fourth cycle of nivolumab. Every receptor here comes from a human donor with classical Hodgkin lymphoma.

This chain links TRBV7-8 with TRBJ2-7, with TRBD1 as a possible D gene (5 bases). The V end lost 3 bases, the J end lost 4 bases, and 13 bases lay between the germline ends. This CDR3 is built from 14 residues. Germline V gene lookup returns CDR1 SGHVS and CDR2 FQNEAQ. This CDR3 is CASSFRAVGYEQYF. The CDR3 bases are TGTGCCAGCAGCTTCAGGGCCGTGGGATACGAGCAGTACTTC.

The CDR3 loop is CASSLGRADTQYF. DNA for the CDR3: TGTGCCAGCAGCTTAGGCAGGGCCGATACGCAGTATTTT. The V and J genes are TRBV7-9 and TRBJ2-3; a weak D match, TRBD1 (5 bases). CDR3 length equals 13 residues. Germline CDR1 reads SEHNR; CDR2 reads FQNEAQ (reference sequence). Trimming took 1 base from V and 6 from J, leaving 8 bases between them.

This clone was seen a single time. The chain has TRBV7-3 and TRBJ2-3; TRBD1 agrees at 7 bases. The CDR3 sequence is 14 residues long. The ends lost 3 bases at V and 5 bases at J; junction bases unmatched: 5. CDR1 SGHTA and CDR2 FQGTGA come from the germline V gene. The CDR3 is CASSLGQSRDTQYF. The CDR3 DNA sequence: TGTGCCAGCAGCTTGGGACAGTCCAGAGATACGCAGTATTTT. Complete variable domain (other parts from reference TRBV7-3 and TRBJ2-3): GAGVSQTPSNKVTEKGKYVELRCDPISGHTALYWYRQSLGQGPEFLIYFQGTGAADDSGLPNDRFFAVRPEGSVSTLKIQRTERGDSAVYLCASSLGQSRDTQYFGPGTRLTVL.

V usage is TRBV18 and J usage is TRBJ2-1; TRBD2 aligns across 9 bases. This CDR3 has 15 amino acids. Germline V gives CDR1 KGHSH, CDR2 LQKENI. Trimming cost V 2 bases and J 6 bases; bases outside gene matches: 5. CDR3 protein: CASSPWREGRNEQFF. CDR3 nucleotides: TGTGCCAGCTCACCATGGCGGGAGGGCCGCAATGAGCAGTTCTTC. Full variable domain (missing parts from reference TRBV18 and TRBJ2-1): NAGVMQNPRHLVRRRGQEARLRCSPMKGHSHVYWYRQLPEEGLKFMVYLQKENIIDESGMPKERFSAEFPKEGPSILRIQQVVRGDSAAYFCASSPWREGRNEQFFGPGTRLTVL.

The chain is built from TRBV7-2 and TRBJ2-2; perhaps TRBD2 as D (5 bases). The CDR3 has 14 amino acids. The germline gives CDR1 SGHTA, CDR2 FQGNSA. Trimming pared 2 bases from V and 7 bases from J, leaving 11 bases between. The CDR3: CASSLLEAVGELFF. CDR3 coding DNA: TGTGCCAGCAGCTTACTGGAGGCGGTCGGGGAGCTGTTTTTT. Full variable domain (rest looked up from reference TRBV7-2 and TRBJ2-2): GAGVSQSPSNKVTEKGKDVELRCDPISGHTALYWYRQSLGQGLEFLIYFQGNSAPDKSGLPSDRFSAERTGGSVSTLTIQRTQQEDSAVYLCASSLLEAVGELFFGEGSRLTVL.

The chain combines TRBV5-6 with TRBJ2-6; 7 nucleotides match TRBD1. CDR1 is SGHDT, CDR2 YYEEEE, per germline. The junction had 6 bases not matched to a gene; V was cut back by 0 bases and J by 3 bases. This CDR3 spans 17 amino acids. CDR3 loop: CASSLAPGGVGANVLTF. The CDR3 nucleotides are TGTGCCAGCAGCTTGGCCCCAGGGGGTGTTGGGGCCAACGTCCTGACTTTC. The variable domain in full, completed from reference TRBV5-6 and TRBJ2-6, reads DAGVTQSPTHLIKTRGQQVTLRCSPKSGHDTVSWYQQALGQGPQFIFQYYEEEERQRGNFPDRFSGHQFPNYSSELNVNALLLGDSALYLCASSLAPGGVGANVLTFGAGSRLTVL.

This clone was counted between two and nine times. Other nucleotide sequences from this sample produce the same CDR3. The rearrangement uses TRBV6-4 and TRBJ2-3; 8 positions agree with TRBD2. V lost 3 bases and J lost 1; bases outside the gene matches: 0. This CDR3 is built from 14 residues. Per germline, CDR1 MRHNA and CDR2 SNTAGT. The CDR3: CASSEAGGTDTQYF. CDR3 sequence (DNA): TGTGCCAGCAGTGAAGCGGGAGGCACAGATACGCAGTATTTT.

As to this clone: It is unclear where the CDR3 begins or ends on the DNA, so no DNA is shown, and the CDR3 is as TCRdb lists it. This chain connects TRBV10-1 to TRBJ1-4. Per germline, CDR1 WNHNN and CDR2 SYGVQD (reference sequence). Termini included, the CDR3 measures 21 amino acids. The CDR3 here is CASRENYSAGALPVLVKNCFF.

The chain is built from TRBV15 and TRBJ1-2; 9 bases match TRBD1. V shed 5 bases, J shed 2 bases, and the junction held 6 bases outside the gene matches. Germline V CDR1 and CDR2: LNHNV, YYDKDF (reference sequence). The CDR3 is 15 residues long. The CDR3 DNA reads as TGTGCCACCAGCCTCCCCGGGACAGGGAACTATGGCTACACCTTC. Protein sequence: CATSLPGTGNYGYTF. Combining the CDR3 with reference TRBV15 and TRBJ1-2 gives the whole variable domain DAMVIQNPRYQVTQFGKPVTLSCSQTLNHNVMYWYQQKSSQAPKLLFHYYDKDFNNEADTPDNFQSRRPNTSFCFLDIRSPGLGDTAMYLCATSLPGTGNYGYTFGSGTRLTVV.

The genes are TRBV13 and TRBJ2-7; D is uncertain. V was trimmed by 5 bases and J by 6 bases, leaving 11 bases between them. This CDR3 is 12 amino acids long. Per the germline V gene, CDR1 is PRHDT and CDR2 is FYEKMQ (reference sequence). The CDR3 DNA sequence: TGTGCCAGCAGCCCTCGGTCGAGCGAGCAGTACTTC. This codes for CASSPRSSEQYF.

The chain carries TRBV13 and TRBJ2-4; D might be TRBD2 (5 bases). Trimming removed 3 bases from V and 0 bases from J, with 9 bases in between. The CDR3 totals 15 residues. Per germline, CDR1 PRHDT and CDR2 FYEKMQ (reference sequence). The CDR3 nucleotides read TGTGCCAGCAGCTTTGGGAGTCTAGCCAAAAACATTCAGTACTTC. It translates to CASSFGSLAKNIQYF.

The rearrangement uses TRBV30 and TRBJ1-3, with 9 bases fitting TRBD1. V lost 1 base, J lost 0 bases, and 1 base stayed unmatched. This CDR3 is built from 15 residues. Germline V lookup: CDR1 GTSNPN, CDR2 SVGIG (reference sequence). The chain's CDR3 is CAWSGDRASGNTIYF. CDR3 nucleotide sequence: TGTGCCTGGAGTGGGGACAGGGCCTCTGGAAACACCATATATTTT. Looking up the rest from reference TRBV30 and TRBJ1-3 gives the full variable domain: SQTIHQWPATLVQPVGSPLSLECTVEGTSNPNLYWYRQAAGRGLQLLFYSVGIGQISSEVPQNLSASRPQDRQFILSSKKLLLSDSGFYLCAWSGDRASGNTIYFGEGSWLTVV.

The chain recombines TRBV5-1 with TRBJ1-1; D is uncertain. Germline V lookup: CDR1 SGHRS, CDR2 YFSETQ. Trimming took off 0 bases at V and 1 base at J, with 10 bases between the two ends. There are 15 residues in the CDR3. The DNA of the CDR3 is TGCGCCAGCAGCTTGGTAGGACTGAGGAACACTGAAGCTTTCTTT. Protein: CASSLVGLRNTEAFF.

The gene calls are TRBV5-6 and TRBJ2-1, with 8 nucleotides matching TRBD2. With V trimmed by 4 bases and J by 8 bases, 5 bases remained unmatched. The CDR3 extends over 13 amino acids. Per the germline V gene, CDR1 is SGHDT and CDR2 is YYEEEE. CDR3 residues: CASSLRGADEQFF. The CDR3 coding sequence is TGTGCCAGCAGCCTGCGGGGGGCCGATGAGCAGTTCTTC.

Worth noting for this clone: Other DNA variants within this sample encode the same CDR3. The chain joins TRBV19 to TRBJ2-2; the D is unclear. Trimming removed 5 bases at V and 4 bases at J, with 5 bases between. CDR3 length equals 12 residues. Germline CDR1 reads LNHDA; CDR2 reads SQIVND (reference sequence). The CDR3 bases are TGTGCCAGTAGTCTTCTCACCGGGGAGCTGTTTTTT. The encoded protein is CASSLLTGELFF.

This chain connects TRBV5-1 to TRBJ1-1; 8 bases match TRBD1. CDR1 is SGHRS and CDR2 is YFSETQ in the germline V gene. V dropped 4 bases and J dropped 5; count of bases not matched to a gene: 7. The CDR3 loop spans 14 amino acids. CDR3 coding DNA: TGCGCCAGCAGCACCGACAGGGGTCAAACTGAAGCTTTCTTT. Protein product: CASSTDRGQTEAFF. The complete variable domain, with remaining parts taken from reference TRBV5-1 and TRBJ1-1, reads KAGVTQTPRYLIKTRGQQVTLSCSPISGHRSVSWYQQTPGQGLQFLFEYFSETQRNKGNFPGRFSGRQFSNSRSEMNVSTLELGDSALYLCASSTDRGQTEAFFGQGTRLTVV.

The rearrangement uses TRBV4-3 and TRBJ1-6; the D is unclear. V dropped 0 bases and J dropped 5 bases, with 14 bases sitting between them. The CDR3 loop spans 17 amino acids. CDR1 and CDR2 from the germline V gene are LGHNA and YSLEER. CDR3 nucleotides: TGCGCCAGCAGCCAAGATGCCGGACTCGACAATAATTCACCCCTCCACTTT. Its translation: CASSQDAGLDNNSPLHF.

The genes are TRBV7-6 and TRBJ2-2, with 15 bases matching TRBD2. Germline CDR1 and CDR2: SGHVS and FNYEAQ. CDR3 length: 19 residues. V shed 4 bases, J shed 5 bases, and the junction held 11 bases outside the gene matches. The DNA of the CDR3 is TGTGCCAGCAGCTCACTCGGACTAGCGGGAGGGCCTATAACCGGGGAGCTGTTTTTT. It translates to CASSSLGLAGGPITGELFF.

The rearrangement uses TRBV6-6 and TRBJ2-3, with a tentative D call TRBD2 (5 bases). CDR1 and CDR2 from the germline V gene are MNHNY and SVGAGI (reference sequence). The CDR3 loop spans 13 amino acids. Trimming took 11 bases from V and 0 from J, leaving 12 bases between them. Here the CDR3 DNA reads TGTGCCGGAGGACGTCTAAGCACAGATACGCAGTATTTT. Its protein is CAGGRLSTDTQYF.

This clone is a singleton in its sample. This chain connects TRBV7-6 to TRBJ2-3; 11 bases fit TRBD2. This CDR3 is built from 18 residues. V shed 4 bases, J shed 4 bases, and the junction held 13 bases outside the gene matches. Per the germline V gene, CDR1 is SGHVS and CDR2 is FNYEAQ. CDR3 residues: CASSSPIAGGLGSDTQYF. As DNA, the CDR3 is TGTGCCAGCAGCTCCCCTATAGCGGGGGGGCTGGGGTCAGATACGCAGTATTTT.